This is a list of T cell receptor beta chains from one sample in a study of blood T cell repertoires in COVID-19. The method was immunoSEQ multiplex PCR; TCRdb's version includes in-frame clones alone and lacks a portion of them. The data hold some 45,000 clones, with 92% observed a single time. The sequenced material came from peripheral blood. The source is a human donor in a cohort sampled during active COVID-19. CDR3s include the opening cysteine and the closing phenylalanine or tryptophan. A D gene is named only where the DNA matches it firmly. Some rows have no size entry. The others give once, few or many, or a class for an expanded clone.

>TRBV7-3|TRBD2|-|TRBJ2-3
TGTGCCAGCAGCCCATCCGGGAGGGCGGTGGGGAATACGCAGTATTTT
CASSPSGRAVGNTQYF
>TRBV4-1|-|-|TRBJ2-1
TGCGCCAGCAGCCACCCACTCGGTGATGAGCAGTTCTTC
CASSHPLGDEQFF
>TRBV23-1|TRBD2|-|TRBJ2-3
TGCGCCAGCAGCCTCGGGACTAGGGCAGATACGCAGTATTTT
CASSLGTRADTQYF
>TRBV11-2|-|-|TRBJ2-5
TGTGCCAGCTCCGGGGAGAAAGAGACCCAGTACTTC
CASSGEKETQYF
>TRBV2|-|-|TRBJ1-5
TGTGCCAGCAAGGTGGACTCCAATCAGCCCCAGCATTTT
CASKVDSNQPQHF
>TRBV6-2/TRBV6-3|TRBD1|-|TRBJ2-2
TGTGCCAGCAGTTACGAGACAGGGGGGGGAAACACCGGGGAGCTGTTTTTT
CASSYETGGGNTGELFF
>TRBV7-9|-|-|TRBJ2-5
TGTGCCAGCAACCGGGGAACTGTTCAAGAGACCCAGTACTTC
CASNRGTVQETQYF
>TRBV9|-|-|TRBJ2-5
TGTGCCAGCAGCGTAGAACCAGGGGCCCAAGAGACCCAGTACTTC
CASSVEPGAQETQYF
>TRBV7-7|TRBD1|-|TRBJ2-5
TGTGCTAGCAGCTTAGGTGACAGGGAACAAGAGACCCAGTACTTC
CASSLGDREQETQYF
>TRBV5-6|-|-|TRBJ2-3
TGTGCCAGCAGCTTCTTAACTCGAGAAACAGATACGCAGTATTTT
CASSFLTRETDTQYF
>TRBV28|-|-|TRBJ2-7
TGTGCCAGCAGTCCAAGACAGGTCCCCTACGAGCAGTACTTC
CASSPRQVPYEQYF
>TRBV5-4|TRBD1|once|TRBJ2-2
TGTGCCAGCAGCCCCGGACAGGGTCAGTTTTTGGGCACCGGGGAGCTGTTTTTT
CASSPGQGQFLGTGELFF
>TRBV7-9|-|once|TRBJ2-5
TGTGCCAGCAGCTTAGTGGGGGGTCAGACCCAGTACTTC
CASSLVGGQTQYF
>TRBV6-6|-|-|TRBJ2-1
TGTGCCTCTGAAGCAGTTGGGCAATGGAACAATGAGCAGTTCTTC
CASEAVGQWNNEQFF
>TRBV28|-|-|TRBJ1-6
TGTGCCAGCAGGCCTCAGCGGGATTCACCCCTCCACTTT
CASRPQRDSPLHF
>TRBV12-5|TRBD1|-|TRBJ1-1
TGTGCTAGTGGTTCCACAGGGGAATGGAGGAACACTGAAGCTTTCTTT
CASGSTGEWRNTEAFF
>TRBV9|-|-|TRBJ2-1
TGTGCCAGCAGCCTCTCCGGAGTATACTACAATGAGCAGTTCTTC
CASSLSGVYYNEQFF
>TRBV3-1/TRBV3-2|-|once|TRBJ1-5
TGTGCCAGCAGCCCCTTGGGAGATCAGCCCCAGCATTTT
CASSPLGDQPQHF
>TRBV4-2|TRBD2|-|TRBJ2-5
TGTGCCAGCAGCCAAGAAGCCGGGGGGTCAGAGACCCAGTACTTC
CASSQEAGGSETQYF
>TRBV2|-|-|TRBJ2-4
TGTGCCAGCAGTGTAGGAGGAGGAGGACTAGCCAAAAACATTCAGTACTTC
CASSVGGGGLAKNIQYF
>TRBV19|-|medium-sized|TRBJ1-1
TGTGCCAGTAGTCCACATATGAACACTGAAGCTTTCTTT
CASSPHMNTEAFF
>TRBV12-3/TRBV12-4|TRBD1|medium-sized|TRBJ2-2
TGTGCCTGTTCCAGGGGGTCCGGGGAGCTGTTTTTT
CACSRGSGELFF
>TRBV5-1|-|once|TRBJ2-5
TGCGCCAGCAGCTTAGAGGGTCCCTTTGGGACCCAGTACTTC
CASSLEGPFGTQYF
>TRBV28|TRBD2|-|TRBJ2-1
TGTGCCAGCAGTCCCGCGGCTAGCGGCTACAATGAGCAGTTCTTC
CASSPAASGYNEQFF
>TRBV6-4|-|-|TRBJ2-3
TGTGCCAGCAGTGAGCAGGGTGCGGCGTATACGCAGTATTTT
CASSEQGAAYTQYF